The clone carrying this T cell receptor beta chain counts as large. Using approximately 16 ng of total RNA, TCR libraries were made with the QIAseq Immune Repertoire TCR panel. TCRdb recomputed calls from the reads with MiXCR, one row per CDR3 protein. The sample records hundreds of distinct CDR3 sequences, approximately 5% being singletons. From live CD3+CD8+TCRalphabeta+ cells, four PD-1 and/or TIGIT subsets were sorted. The data were obtained in a study of circulating CD8 cells and anti-PD-1 response in melanoma. Trimming took off 0 bases at V and 2 bases at J, with 8 bases between the two ends. In germline, CDR1 is MNHEY, CDR2 SVGAGI. This CDR3 region has 16 residues.

The chain carries TRBV6-5 and TRBJ2-6; tentative D call: TRBD2 (6 bases). The input for sequencing was CD8+ T cells from PBMCs, taken at baseline or after one month of anti-PD-1 therapy (not recorded which). This TCR was recovered from a human donor with melanoma. The CDR3 DNA follows: TGTGCCAGCAGTTACTCGGGGACTCCTGGGGCCAACGTCCTGACTTTC. Translated: CASSYSGTPGANVLTF.